This is a list of T cell receptor beta chains from one sample in a study of T cell responses to AZD1222 COVID-19 vaccine. Here immunoSEQ multiplex PCR was the method, and the copy in TCRdb shows in-frame clones only, minus some. The sample shows 110,000 or so clones, around 89% of them seen only once. Material: peripheral blood, obtained 28 days after the second AZD1222 dose. The source is an adult who received the AZD1222 COVID-19 vaccine. Both conserved end residues are part of each CDR3. A D gene is named only where the DNA matches it firmly. Some rows have no size entry. The others give once, few or many, or a class for an expanded clone.

v_gene	j_gene	abundance	d_gene	CDR3aa	CDR3nt
TRBV10-3	TRBJ2-3	once	.	CAISDTATFGDTQYF	TGTGCCATCAGTGACACTGCAACTTTCGGAGATACGCAGTATTTT
TRBV5-1	TRBJ1-2	few	TRBD1	CASASGNIGTGVGYTF	TGCGCCAGCGCCTCCGGGAATATCGGGACAGGGGTTGGCTACACCTTC
TRBV27	TRBJ2-1	.	TRBD2	CASSLLLSGSEQFF	TGTGCCAGCAGTCTATTACTTAGCGGGAGTGAGCAGTTCTTC
TRBV29-1	TRBJ1-1	once	.	CSVVQGLNTEAFF	TGCAGCGTGGTACAGGGTCTGAACACTGAAGCTTTCTTT
TRBV5-4	TRBJ2-7	.	.	CASSSDSYEQYF	TGTGCCAGCAGCTCGGACAGCTACGAGCAGTACTTC
TRBV20-1	TRBJ1-1	.	.	CSAPGLTEAFF	TGCAGTGCCCCGGGGCTTACTGAAGCTTTCTTT
TRBV6-5	TRBJ2-7	.	TRBD1	CASTNPGQGSYEQYF	TGTGCCAGCACCAACCCGGGACAGGGGAGCTACGAGCAGTACTTC
TRBV19	TRBJ1-1	.	.	CASSNFRGNTEAFF	TGTGCCAGTAGTAACTTCAGGGGGAACACTGAAGCTTTCTTT
TRBV27	TRBJ2-6	.	TRBD1	CATTEDRSGANVLTF	TGTGCCACCACGGAGGACAGGTCTGGGGCCAACGTCCTGACTTTC
TRBV19	TRBJ1-2	.	.	CASSISHRDGYTF	TGTGCCAGTAGTATATCCCACAGAGATGGCTACACCTTC
TRBV4-1	TRBJ1-6	.	.	CASSQDTESVSPLHF	TGCGCCAGCAGCCAAGATACAGAATCCGTCTCACCCCTCCACTTT
TRBV6-5	TRBJ2-3	.	TRBD2	CASIYGGVTYYDTQYF	TGTGCCAGCATTTACGGGGGGGTCACTTATTATGATACGCAGTATTTT
TRBV9	TRBJ2-7	.	.	CASSVGYEQYF	TGTGCCAGCAGCGTTGGGTACGAGCAGTACTTC
TRBV24-1	TRBJ1-5	.	.	CATSVWGSNQPQHF	TGTGCCACCAGTGTCTGGGGTAGCAATCAGCCCCAGCATTTT
TRBV7-9	TRBJ2-5	once	.	CASSRTAGAETQYF	TGTGCCAGCAGCCGCACTGCGGGGGCCGAGACCCAGTACTTC
TRBV4-1	TRBJ2-1	.	.	CASSQGAGTLNNEQFF	TGCGCCAGCAGCCAAGGGGCCGGAACTCTAAACAATGAGCAGTTCTTC
TRBV5-6	TRBJ1-4	.	TRBD1	CASSLAGGLNEKLFF	TGTGCCAGCAGCTTGGCAGGGGGCCTTAATGAAAAACTGTTTTTT
TRBV28	TRBJ2-5	.	TRBD1	CASSLPGQQETQYF	TGTGCCAGCAGTCTGCCGGGACAGCAAGAGACCCAGTACTTC
TRBV19	TRBJ1-2	.	TRBD1	CASSTGDRPVGYTF	TGTGCCAGTAGTACCGGGGACAGACCGGTGGGCTACACCTTC
TRBV28	TRBJ1-1	.	.	CASSLWPEAFF	TGTGCCAGCAGTTTATGGCCCGAAGCTTTCTTT
TRBV3-1/TRBV3-2	TRBJ2-5	.	.	CASSQDITIGLQQETQYF	TGTGCCAGCAGCCAAGATATTACGATAGGACTACAACAAGAGACCCAGTACTTC
TRBV28	TRBJ1-3	.	.	CASSFGGSSGNTIYF	TGTGCCAGCAGTTTCGGGGGGTCCTCTGGAAACACCATATATTTT
TRBV15	TRBJ2-7	.	.	CATSRGYEQYF	TGTGCCACCAGCAGAGGCTACGAGCAGTACTTC
TRBV3-1/TRBV3-2	TRBJ2-1	once	.	CASSPLGGTNEQFF	TGTGCCAGCAGTCCACTAGGGGGGACCAATGAGCAGTTCTTC
TRBV4-1	TRBJ1-5	.	.	CASSQEWESNQPQHF	TGCGCCAGCAGCCAAGAATGGGAGAGCAATCAGCCCCAGCATTTT
TRBV6-5	TRBJ1-4	once	.	CASSYSLGTEKLFF	TGTGCCAGCAGTTACTCTTTGGGGACCGAAAAACTGTTTTTT
TRBV24-1	TRBJ2-7	.	.	CATSESGQPYEQYF	TGTGCCACCAGTGAGTCTGGACAGCCCTACGAGCAGTACTTC
TRBV3-1/TRBV3-2	TRBJ1-1	.	.	CASSQDEGLNTEAFF	TGTGCCAGCAGCCAAGATGAGGGTTTGAACACTGAAGCTTTCTTT
TRBV6-1	TRBJ1-4	few	.	CASSDRGRGNEKLFF	TGTGCCAGCAGTGATCGGGGCAGGGGAAATGAAAAACTGTTTTTT
TRBV18	TRBJ2-5	few	.	CASSRGGGQETQYF	TGTGCCAGCTCCCGAGGGGGGGGCCAAGAGACCCAGTACTTC
TRBV21-1	TRBJ2-7	.	.	CASSKAVAGGGGLEQYF	TGTGCCAGCAGCAAAGCGGTAGCGGGGGGAGGGGGACTCGAGCAGTACTTC
TRBV4-2	TRBJ2-7	.	.	CASSPLSSSEDYEQYF	TGTGCCAGCAGCCCCTTATCGTCTAGCGAAGACTACGAGCAGTACTTC
TRBV10-2	TRBJ2-1	.	TRBD2	CASSALAGVYNEQFF	TGCGCCAGCAGTGCTCTAGCGGGAGTATACAATGAGCAGTTCTTC
TRBV12-3/TRBV12-4	TRBJ1-1	.	.	CASSPHVNTEAFF	TGTGCCAGCAGCCCACATGTCAACACTGAAGCTTTCTTT
TRBV28	TRBJ2-7	.	TRBD1	CASSPGQGKHEQYF	TGTGCCAGCAGTCCGGGACAGGGGAAGCACGAGCAGTACTTC
TRBV7-2	TRBJ2-3	.	TRBD2	CASSLNFGGGPCYF	TGTGCCAGCAGCTTAAATTTCGGGGGAGGGCCATGCTATTTT
TRBV3-1/TRBV3-2	TRBJ2-7	few	.	CASSQGGTAPNYEQYF	TGTGCCAGCAGCCAAGGGGGTACGGCCCCTAACTACGAGCAGTACTTC
TRBV12-3/TRBV12-4	TRBJ1-2	.	.	CASSSPANYGYTF	TGTGCCAGCAGTTCGCCGGCTAACTATGGCTACACCTTC
TRBV11-3	TRBJ2-7	once	.	CASSLVGRGAYEQYF	TGTGCCAGCAGCTTAGTAGGCAGGGGAGCCTACGAGCAGTACTTC
TRBV11-2	TRBJ1-4	.	TRBD1	CASSSLRQGTNEKLFF	TGTGCCAGCAGCTCGCTGCGACAGGGAACTAATGAAAAACTGTTTTTT
TRBV6-1	TRBJ1-2	.	.	CASTEGGSANYGYTF	TGTGCCAGCACTGAAGGGGGGTCCGCTAACTATGGCTACACCTTC
TRBV4-1	TRBJ1-2	.	.	CASSQDMGGIALYYGYTF	TGCGCCAGCAGCCAAGATATGGGCGGGATAGCCCTGTACTATGGCTACACCTTC